This is a list of T cell receptor beta chains from one sample in a study of T cell changes during pregnancy in multiple sclerosis. Sequencing was performed with immunoSEQ multiplex PCR; in TCRdb, only in-frame clones are kept and a portion is missing. The sample contains approximately 65,000 clones, approximately 90% of which appear only once. The sample consisted of peripheral blood, taken in the third trimester of pregnancy. These receptors all stem from a female donor in good health, enrolled as a control in a pregnancy study. CDR3s include the opening cysteine and the closing phenylalanine or tryptophan. The D gene is left open where the match is weak. Clone size is stated in some rows and not others, as once, few, many or a class when expanded.

.	TRBV6-5	TRBJ1-4	.	TGTGCCAGCAGTCGGAACCCGATACAGGGTGGAAAACTGTTTTTT	CASSRNPIQGGKLFF
TRBD1	TRBV2	TRBJ2-1	.	TGTGCCAGCAGAAACGACAGGGCCCCTGAGACGCACAATGAGCAGTTCTTC	CASRNDRAPETHNEQFF
TRBD2	TRBV4-1	TRBJ2-5	.	TGCGCCAGCAGCCAACCAGGCGGGGGGATACGAGAGACCCAGTACTTC	CASSQPGGGIRETQYF
.	TRBV5-1	TRBJ2-2	.	TGCGCCAGCACCGAAGGAGGGGGGGAGCTGTTTTTT	CASTEGGGELFF
TRBD1	TRBV7-9	TRBJ1-1	few	TGTGCCAGCAGCTTACGAGACAGGGGGCATTGGGCTTTCTTT	CASSLRDRGHWAFF
TRBD1	TRBV27	TRBJ1-2	.	TGTGCCAGCACTGGGGGGACAGCTCCTTGGAATGGCTACACCTTC	CASTGGTAPWNGYTF
TRBD1	TRBV19	TRBJ1-2	.	TGTGCCAGTAGTAGCCCCGGGACAGGAGAATATGGCTACACCTTC	CASSSPGTGEYGYTF
TRBD1	TRBV7-3	TRBJ1-5	.	TGTGCCAGCAGTAGAGGGGGCGGCAATCAGCCCCAGCATTTT	CASSRGGGNQPQHF
TRBD2	TRBV7-9	TRBJ2-5	.	TGTGCCAGCAGCTTAGGGCTAGCGGGGGGATCCAAGAAGACCCAGTACTTC	CASSLGLAGGSKKTQYF
.	TRBV9	TRBJ2-2	few	TGTGCCAGCAGCGATTACTCCGGGGAGCTGTTTTTT	CASSDYSGELFF
TRBD1	TRBV19	TRBJ2-4	.	TGTGCCAGTAGTAACCGGGACAGAAGACTAGCCAAAAACATTCAGTACTTC	CASSNRDRRLAKNIQYF
TRBD1	TRBV7-9	TRBJ1-2	.	TGTGCCAGCAGCCGAAGGGACAGTGACTATGGCTACACCTTC	CASSRRDSDYGYTF
.	TRBV21-1	TRBJ1-2	.	TGTGCCAGCAGCGCCGGGACAGACTATGGCTACACCTTC	CASSAGTDYGYTF
TRBD1	TRBV7-2	TRBJ2-2	.	TGTGCCAGCAGCTTAGGACAGGGGAACACCGGGGAGCTGTTTTTT	CASSLGQGNTGELFF
TRBD2	TRBV7-9	TRBJ2-4	once	TGTGCCAGCAGCCTAACTAGCGGGGGGGCCGGGAACATTCAGTACTTC	CASSLTSGGAGNIQYF
.	TRBV19	TRBJ2-3	.	TGTGCCAGTAAGAGGGAAGATACGCAGTATTTT	CASKREDTQYF
TRBD2	TRBV10-3	TRBJ2-5	.	TGTGCCATCAGCCCACGGGGGAGGGGAGGCCAAGAGACCCAGTACTTC	CAISPRGRGGQETQYF
.	TRBV4-3	TRBJ2-7	once	TGCGCCAGCAGCCACCTAGGGGTAGGCTACGAGCAGTACTTC	CASSHLGVGYEQYF
TRBD1	TRBV7-9	TRBJ2-2	.	TGTGCCTTCGAAAAGGGGGCCCGAACCGGGGAGCTGTTTTTT	CAFEKGARTGELFF
.	TRBV18	TRBJ2-3	.	TGTGCCAGCTCACCTAGGGGTCGCACAGATACGCAGTATTTT	CASSPRGRTDTQYF
TRBD1	TRBV6-5	TRBJ1-5	.	TGTGCCAGCAGGACAGGGGGCGGTCAGCCCCAGCATTTT	CASRTGGGQPQHF